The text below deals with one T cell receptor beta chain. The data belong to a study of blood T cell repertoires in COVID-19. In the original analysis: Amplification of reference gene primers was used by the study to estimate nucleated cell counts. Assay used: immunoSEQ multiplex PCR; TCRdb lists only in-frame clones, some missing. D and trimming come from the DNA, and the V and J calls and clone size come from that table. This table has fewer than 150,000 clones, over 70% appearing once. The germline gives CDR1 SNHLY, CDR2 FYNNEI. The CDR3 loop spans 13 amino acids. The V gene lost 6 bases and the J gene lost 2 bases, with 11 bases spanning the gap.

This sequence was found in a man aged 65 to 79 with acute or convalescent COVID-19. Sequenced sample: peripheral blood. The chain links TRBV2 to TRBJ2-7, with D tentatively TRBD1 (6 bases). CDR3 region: CASRDSLAYEQYF. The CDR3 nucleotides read TGTGCCAGCAGGGACAGCTTGGCCTACGAGCAGTACTTC.